This TCR beta chain emerged from a study of T cell repertoires in cytomegalovirus infection. Overall study: Matching HLA type and CMV infection were both indicated by public TCR beta signatures.

In regard to this clonotype: Its antigen is currently unknown.

Study-level results: Cumulative frequency (of public TCR beta family members) identified carriers of CMV plus the relevant HLA. The ex vivo response showed dominance by HLA-C-restricted CMV-specific TCR beta clonotypes.

The CDR3 length is 13 residues. V was pared by 4 bases and J by 6 bases, with 3 bases of the junction left unmatched. In germline, CDR1 is LGHNA, CDR2 YSLEER. TCRdb re-derived calls from the reads in MiXCR, one entry per CDR3 protein. Here the sample spans 370,000 or so distinct CDR3 sequences, about 32% being singletons. The clonotype comes from a human donor in good health (CMV status not recorded). Some clones in this sample may be carry-over from other donors' samples. V is TRBV4-3 and J is TRBJ1-2; TRBD1 aligns across 9 bases. The material was cultured PBMCs, obtained from culture after CMV antigen stimulation. The CDR3 loop is CASSPRTGDGYTF. The CDR3 DNA is TGCGCCAGCAGCCCGCGGACAGGGGATGGCTACACCTTC.